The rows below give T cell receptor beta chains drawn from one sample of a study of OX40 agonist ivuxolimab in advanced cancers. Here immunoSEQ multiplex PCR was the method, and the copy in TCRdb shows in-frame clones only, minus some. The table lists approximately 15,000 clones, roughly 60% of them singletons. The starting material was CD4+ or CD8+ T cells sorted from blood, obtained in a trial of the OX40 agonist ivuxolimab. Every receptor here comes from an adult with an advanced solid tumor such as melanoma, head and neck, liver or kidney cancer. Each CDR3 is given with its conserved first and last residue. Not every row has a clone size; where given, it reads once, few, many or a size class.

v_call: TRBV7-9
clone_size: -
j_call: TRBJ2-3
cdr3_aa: CASSSTPLASDTQYF

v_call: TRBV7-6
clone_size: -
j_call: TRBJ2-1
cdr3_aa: CASSQGQFF

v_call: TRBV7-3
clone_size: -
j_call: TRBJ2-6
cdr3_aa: CASSASTRLQSRANVLTF

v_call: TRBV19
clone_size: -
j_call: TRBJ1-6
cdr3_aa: CASSIWAYNSPLHF

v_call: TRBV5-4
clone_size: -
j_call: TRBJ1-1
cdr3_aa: CASSLGKGGRIEAFF

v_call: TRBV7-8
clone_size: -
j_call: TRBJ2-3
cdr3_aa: CASSLVGGGDTQYF

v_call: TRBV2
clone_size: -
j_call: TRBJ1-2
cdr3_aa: CASSEAFEGDYGYTF

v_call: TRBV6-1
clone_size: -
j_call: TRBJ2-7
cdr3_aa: CASSTAGTVYEQYF

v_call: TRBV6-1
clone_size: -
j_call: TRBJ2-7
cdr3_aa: CASTDPAGWNYEQYF

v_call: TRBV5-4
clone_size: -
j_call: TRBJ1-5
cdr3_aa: CASSLGQGDQPQHF

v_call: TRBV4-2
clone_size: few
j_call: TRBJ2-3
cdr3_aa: CASSQDIGGGPGDTQYF

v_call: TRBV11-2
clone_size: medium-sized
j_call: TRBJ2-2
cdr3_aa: CASSGPTGTGELFF

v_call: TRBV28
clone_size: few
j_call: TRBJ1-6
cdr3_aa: CASSPAPDALHF

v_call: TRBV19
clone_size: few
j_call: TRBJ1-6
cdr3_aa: CASRRTGDRDSPLHF

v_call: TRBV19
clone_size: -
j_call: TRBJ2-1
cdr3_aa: CASSIGAGGYNEQFF

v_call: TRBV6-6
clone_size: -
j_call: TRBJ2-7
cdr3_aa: CASSWEGSYEQYF

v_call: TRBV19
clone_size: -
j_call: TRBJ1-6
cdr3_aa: CASRRGTGQSSYNSPLHF

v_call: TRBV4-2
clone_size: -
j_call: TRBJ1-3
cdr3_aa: CASSLAGAGGNTIYF

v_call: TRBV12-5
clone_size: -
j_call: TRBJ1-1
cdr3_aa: CASGLGQNTEAFF

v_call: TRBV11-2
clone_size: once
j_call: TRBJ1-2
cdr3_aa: CASSLTGDYGYTF

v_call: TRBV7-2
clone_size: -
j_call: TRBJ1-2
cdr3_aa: CASSYAWDYGYTF

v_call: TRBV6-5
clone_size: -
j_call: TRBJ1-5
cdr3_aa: CASSLQGDQPQHF

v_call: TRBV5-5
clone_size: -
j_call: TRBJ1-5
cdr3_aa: CASSSTWTGYNQPQHF

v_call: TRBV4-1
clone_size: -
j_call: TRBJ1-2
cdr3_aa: CASSQGRQAKLYGYTF

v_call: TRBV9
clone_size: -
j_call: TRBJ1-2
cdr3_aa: CASSVGGDRINGYTF

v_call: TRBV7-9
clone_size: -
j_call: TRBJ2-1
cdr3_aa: CASSFVAANEQFF

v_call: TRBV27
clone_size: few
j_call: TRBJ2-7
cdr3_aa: CASSLSWGSNSYEQYF

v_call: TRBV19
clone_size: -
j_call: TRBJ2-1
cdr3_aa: CASSIVHSGNEQFF

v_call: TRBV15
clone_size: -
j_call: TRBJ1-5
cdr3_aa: CATSRGTGRDQPQHF

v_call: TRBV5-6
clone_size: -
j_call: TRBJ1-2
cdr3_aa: CASRNYRVPGYTF

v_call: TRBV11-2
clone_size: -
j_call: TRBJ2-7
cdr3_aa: CASSPDISYEQYF

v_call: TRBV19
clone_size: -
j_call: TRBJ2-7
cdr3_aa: CASTPGTLGREQYF

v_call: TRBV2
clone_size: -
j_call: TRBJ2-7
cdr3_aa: CASSGTGNEQYF

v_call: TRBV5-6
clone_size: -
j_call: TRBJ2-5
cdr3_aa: CASSLRLVEETQYF

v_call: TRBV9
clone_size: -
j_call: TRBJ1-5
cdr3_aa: CASSVAGQSNQPQHF

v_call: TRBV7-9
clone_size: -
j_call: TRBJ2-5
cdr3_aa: CASSFLASGTQETQYF

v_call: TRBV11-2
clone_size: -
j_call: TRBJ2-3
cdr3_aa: CASSLVDRATDTQYF

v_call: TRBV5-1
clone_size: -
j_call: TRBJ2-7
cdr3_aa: CASSSLGHGYEQYF

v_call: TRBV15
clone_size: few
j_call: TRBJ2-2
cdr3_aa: CATSRDLVQDIVNTGELFF

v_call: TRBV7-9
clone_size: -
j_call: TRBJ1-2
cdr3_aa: CASSLGLGVYGYTF

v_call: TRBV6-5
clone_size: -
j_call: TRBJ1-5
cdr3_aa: CASSYAGDNQPQHF

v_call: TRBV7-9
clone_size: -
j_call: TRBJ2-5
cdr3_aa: CASSPSASGAGMETQYF

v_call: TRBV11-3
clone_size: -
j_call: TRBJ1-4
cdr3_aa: CASSRRFSQGANEKLFF

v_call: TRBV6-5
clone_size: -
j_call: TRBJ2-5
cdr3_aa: CASSYSLKAESQYF

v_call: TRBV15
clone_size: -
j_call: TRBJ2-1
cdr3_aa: CATSRGYTGQHNEQFF

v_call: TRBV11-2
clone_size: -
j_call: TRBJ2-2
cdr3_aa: CASSHLAGGLLSTGELFF

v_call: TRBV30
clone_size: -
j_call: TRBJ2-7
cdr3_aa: CAWGWDSGYEQYF

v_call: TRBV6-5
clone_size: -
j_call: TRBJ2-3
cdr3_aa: CASSYLGLATFDTQYF

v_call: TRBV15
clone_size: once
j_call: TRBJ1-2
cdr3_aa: CATSRRILLQGANYGYTF

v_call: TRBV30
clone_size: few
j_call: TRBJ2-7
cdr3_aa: CAWSPGLMAYEQYF

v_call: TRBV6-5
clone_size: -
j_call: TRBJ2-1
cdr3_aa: CASRKLMTDYNEQFF

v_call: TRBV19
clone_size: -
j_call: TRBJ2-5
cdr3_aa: CASRGRHQETQYF